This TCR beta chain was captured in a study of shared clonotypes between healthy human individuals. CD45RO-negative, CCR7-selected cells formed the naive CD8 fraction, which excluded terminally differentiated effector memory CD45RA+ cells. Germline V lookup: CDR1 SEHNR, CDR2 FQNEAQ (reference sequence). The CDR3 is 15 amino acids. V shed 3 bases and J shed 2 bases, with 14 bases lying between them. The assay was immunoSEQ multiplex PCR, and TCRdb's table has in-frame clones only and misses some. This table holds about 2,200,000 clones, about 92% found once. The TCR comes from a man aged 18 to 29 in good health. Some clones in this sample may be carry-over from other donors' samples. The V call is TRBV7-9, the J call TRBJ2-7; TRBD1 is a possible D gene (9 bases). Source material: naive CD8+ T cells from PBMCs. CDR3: CASSFSGTGTYEQYF. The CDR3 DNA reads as TGTGCCAGCAGCTTTAGCGGGACAGGGACCTACGAGCAGTACTTC. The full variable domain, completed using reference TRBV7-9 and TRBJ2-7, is DTGVSQNPRHKITKRGQNVTFRCDPISEHNRLYWYRQTLGQGPEFLTYFQNEAQLEKSRLLSDRFSAERPKGSFSTLEIQRTEQGDSAMYLCASSFSGTGTYEQYFGPGTRLTVT.